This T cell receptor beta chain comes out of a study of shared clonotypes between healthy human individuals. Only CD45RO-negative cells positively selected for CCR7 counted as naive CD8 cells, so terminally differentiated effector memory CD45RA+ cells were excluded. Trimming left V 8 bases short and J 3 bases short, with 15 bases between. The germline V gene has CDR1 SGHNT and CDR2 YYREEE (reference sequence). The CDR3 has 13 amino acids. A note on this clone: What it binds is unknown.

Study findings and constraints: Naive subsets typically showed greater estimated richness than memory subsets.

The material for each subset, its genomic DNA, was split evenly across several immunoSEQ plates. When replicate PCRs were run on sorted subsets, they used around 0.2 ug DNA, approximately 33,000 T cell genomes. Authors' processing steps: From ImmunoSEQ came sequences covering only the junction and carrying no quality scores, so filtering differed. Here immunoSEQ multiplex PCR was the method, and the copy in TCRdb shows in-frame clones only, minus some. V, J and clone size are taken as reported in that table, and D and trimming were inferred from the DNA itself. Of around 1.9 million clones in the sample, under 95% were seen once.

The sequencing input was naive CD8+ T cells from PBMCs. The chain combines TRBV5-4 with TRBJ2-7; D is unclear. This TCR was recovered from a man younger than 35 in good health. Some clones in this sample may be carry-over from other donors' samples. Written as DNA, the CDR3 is TGTGCCAGTGCCCCTTGGGGATACTACGAGCAGTACTTC. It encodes CASAPWGYYEQYF.